The 28 T cell receptor beta chains given below trace back to one sample, sequenced in a study of graft-versus-host responses after intestinal transplantation. These receptors lack a known antigen. Sequenced by immunoSEQ multiplex PCR; TCRdb stores in-frame clones only, minus some. The sample has roughly 89,000 clones; roughly 89% are singletons. The starting material was unstimulated CD4+ T cells sorted from spleen or lymph node cells, obtained before intestinal transplant. These receptors were taken from a human donor who received an intestinal transplant.

V gene TRBV19 combines with J gene TRBJ2-1; 9 positions agree with TRBD1. The trim removed 5 bases at V and 0 bases at J, leaving 17 bases unmatched. The CDR3 consists of 20 residues. Germline loops: CDR1 LNHDA, CDR2 SQIVND (reference sequence). The CDR3 is CASSGLGQGAPKSSYNEQFF. CDR3 DNA: TGTGCCAGTAGTGGACTGGGACAGGGCGCTCCTAAGAGCTCCTACAATGAGCAGTTCTTC.

The rearrangement joins TRBV10-3 to TRBJ2-7, with TRBD1 matching 7 bases. The J segment lost 0 bases and the V segment lost 10 bases, leaving 3 bases of the junction unmatched. The germline CDR1 and CDR2 sequences are ENHRY and SYGVKD. The CDR3 consists of 12 residues. CDR3 DNA: TGTGCCACAGCAGGGGGCTCCTACGAGCAGTACTTC. Encoded protein: CATAGGSYEQYF.

The V call is TRBV18, the J call TRBJ1-4; TRBD1 is a possible D gene (5 bases). Germline assignment: CDR1 KGHSH and CDR2 LQKENI. Deletions cut 0 bases from V and 12 bases from J, with 17 bases between. CDR3 length: 15 amino acids. CDR3 sequence: CASSPPGRGERELFF. The DNA for the CDR3 is TGTGCCAGCTCACCACCGGGACGCGGGGAGAGGGAACTGTTTTTT.

This rearrangement joins TRBV7-9 to TRBJ2-3, with no clear D. CDR1 and CDR2 (germline): SEHNR, FQNEAQ (reference sequence). With 1 base removed from V and 2 bases from J, the gap between germline ends came to 10 bases. The CDR3 spans 15 residues. The CDR3 bases are TGTGCCAGCAGCTTAGTGGGCCAGACCACAGATACGCAGTATTTT. It codes for CASSLVGQTTDTQYF. The full variable domain, rest sourced from reference TRBV7-9 and TRBJ2-3, is DTGVSQNPRHKITKRGQNVTFRCDPISEHNRLYWYRQTLGQGPEFLTYFQNEAQLEKSRLLSDRFSAERPKGSFSTLEIQRTEQGDSAMYLCASSLVGQTTDTQYFGPGTRLTVL.

The genes are TRBV19 and TRBJ2-7, with a weak D call TRBD2 (6 bases). CDR3 length equals 13 residues. The V end was cut by 4 bases, the J end by 2 bases, with 9 bases between. The germline V gene has CDR1 LNHDA and CDR2 SQIVND (reference sequence). CDR3 amino acids: CASSSGGAYEQYF. The CDR3 nucleotides are TGTGCCAGTAGTAGTGGAGGGGCCTACGAGCAGTACTTC.

This chain uses TRBV19 with TRBJ1-1, with D unclear. The CDR3 totals 15 residues. Germline V gene sequence: CDR1 LNHDA, CDR2 SQIVND (reference sequence). Trimming left V 0 bases short and J 5 bases short, with 13 bases between. The CDR3 reads CASSIDHQADTEAFF. CDR3 bases: TGTGCCAGTAGTATAGATCACCAGGCAGATACTGAAGCTTTCTTT.

The chain uses TRBV7-2 and TRBJ2-2; 7 bases map to TRBD2. CDR3 length: 15 residues. With V trimmed by 4 bases and J by 1 base, 3 bases remained unmatched. Per the germline V gene, CDR1 is SGHTA and CDR2 is FQGNSA. The CDR3 loop reads CASSSWGGNTGELFF. CDR3 in DNA: TGTGCCAGCAGCTCCTGGGGGGGGAACACCGGGGAGCTGTTTTTT.

The chain carries TRBV29-1 and TRBJ1-1; 8 bases align to TRBD1. J gave up 0 bases and V 2 bases, and 2 bases lay outside the gene matches. The length of the CDR3 is 14 residues. The V gene's germline CDR1 is SQVTM and CDR2 ANQGSEA. The DNA for the CDR3 is TGCAGCGTTGAAAGGGGACAGGTGAACACTGAAGCTTTCTTT. Translation: CSVERGQVNTEAFF. Together with reference TRBV29-1 and TRBJ1-1, the CDR3 gives the full variable domain: SAVISQKPSRDICQRGTSLTIQCQVDSQVTMMFWYRQQPGQSLTLIATANQGSEATYESGFVIDKFPISRPNLTFSTLTVSNMSPEDSSIYLCSVERGQVNTEAFFGQGTRLTVV.

The chain carries TRBV9 and TRBJ2-2; 9 nucleotides match TRBD1. This CDR3 spans 15 amino acids. CDR1 SGDLS and CDR2 YYNGEE come from the germline V gene. Trimming at V came to 4 bases and at J to 5 bases, leaving 6 bases not matched to a gene. As DNA, the CDR3 is TGTGCCAGCAGCCCTCGACAGGGGGTTACCGGGGAGCTGTTTTTT. The encoded protein is CASSPRQGVTGELFF.

This clone was observed once. The CDR3: CASSSADTQYF. In nucleotides, the CDR3 is TGCGCCAGCAGCTCGGCAGATACGCAGTATTTT. This chain uses TRBV4-3 with TRBJ2-3, with no clear D. The CDR3 totals 11 residues. Germline values: CDR1 LGHNA, CDR2 YSLEER. V was pared by 5 bases and J by 4 bases, with 4 bases between.

The rearrangement joins TRBV7-2 to TRBJ2-3; no firm D call. Germline values: CDR1 SGHTA, CDR2 FQGNSA. CDR3 size: 11 residues. V lost 5 bases to trimming and J lost 4 bases, with 4 bases between them. The CDR3: CASSPADTQYF. In DNA, the CDR3 is TGTGCCAGCAGCCCCGCAGATACGCAGTATTTT.

This clone showed up just once. This chain connects TRBV9 to TRBJ2-3, with D possibly matching TRBD2 (5 bases). The germline V and J ends were trimmed by 3 bases and 4 bases, with 12 bases remaining between them. This CDR3 comprises 14 residues. Germline V gene lookup returns CDR1 SGDLS and CDR2 YYNGEE. The CDR3 protein is CASSERVGADTQYF. The CDR3 nucleotides read TGTGCCAGCAGCGAGAGAGTCGGGGCAGATACGCAGTATTTT.

The V gene is TRBV30, the J gene TRBJ2-3; unclear D gene. CDR1 and CDR2 from the germline V gene are GTSNPN and SVGIG (reference sequence). The CDR3 runs 12 residues. Trimming stripped 4 bases from V and 1 base from J, with 6 bases between. DNA for the CDR3: TGTGCCTGGACCCCGGGCACAGATACGCAGTATTTT. Protein sequence: CAWTPGTDTQYF.

For the CDR3, the DNA is TGTGCCAGCTCAATAGGACAGAACACCGGGGAGCTGTTTTTT. As protein: CASSIGQNTGELFF. The chain employs TRBV18 and TRBJ2-2, with a weak D call TRBD1 (5 bases). Germline CDR1 reads KGHSH; CDR2 reads LQKENI. V dropped 5 bases and J dropped 1 base, with 8 bases sitting between them. The CDR3 totals 14 residues.

This chain's CDR3 is CASSRETGFNQPQHF. CDR3 sequence (DNA): TGTGCCAGCTCACGAGAAACAGGGTTCAATCAGCCCCAGCATTTT. The chain couples TRBV18 to TRBJ1-5, with TRBD1 as a possible D gene (6 bases). V lost 4 bases, J lost 3 bases, and 13 bases lay in between. The CDR3 spans 15 residues. Germline V gene sequence: CDR1 KGHSH, CDR2 LQKENI.

The V call is TRBV7-2, the J call TRBJ1-3; D is undetermined. Deletions cut 5 bases from V and 2 bases from J, with 7 bases between. Germline V gives CDR1 SGHTA, CDR2 FQGNSA. The CDR3 contains 13 residues. CDR3 DNA sequence: TGTGCCAGCAGCCGGACTACTGGAAACACCATATATTTT. Translating it yields CASSRTTGNTIYF. Drawing the rest from reference TRBV7-2 and TRBJ1-3, the complete variable domain is GAGVSQSPSNKVTEKGKDVELRCDPISGHTALYWYRQSLGQGLEFLIYFQGNSAPDKSGLPSDRFSAERTGGSVSTLTIQRTQQEDSAVYLCASSRTTGNTIYFGEGSWLTVV.

The chain uses TRBV5-6 and TRBJ2-7; 8 positions match TRBD2. The CDR3 extends over 16 amino acids. Germline CDR1 and CDR2: SGHDT and YYEEEE. The ends lost 2 bases at V and 0 bases at J; junction bases unmatched: 7. CDR3 residues: CASSFFRGGSSYEQYF. Written as DNA, the CDR3 is TGTGCCAGCAGCTTCTTTCGGGGGGGTAGCTCCTACGAGCAGTACTTC.

This clone occurred once. The chain employs TRBV29-1 and TRBJ2-5; possible D gene TRBD2, 7 bases. CDR3 size: 13 residues. V lost 4 bases and J lost 4, with 13 bases in between. The germline V gene has CDR1 SQVTM and CDR2 ANQGSEA. In nucleotides, the CDR3 is TGCAGCGTTGTCCTAGGGGGGGGAGAGACCCAGTACTTC. As protein: CSVVLGGGETQYF.

The genes are TRBV30 and TRBJ2-3; D uncertain. This CDR3 is built from 11 residues. Trimming pared 2 bases from V and 4 bases from J, leaving 4 bases between. CDR1 is GTSNPN and CDR2 is SVGIG in the germline V gene (reference sequence). CDR3 residues: CAWSISDTQYF. CDR3 nucleotide sequence: TGTGCCTGGAGTATATCAGATACGCAGTATTTT.

V is TRBV5-6 and J is TRBJ2-1; 7 bases align to TRBD2. The V gene end was trimmed by 2 bases and the J gene end by 3 bases; junction bases not matched to a gene: 5. The CDR3 has 15 residues. Germline lookup yields CDR1 SGHDT and CDR2 YYEEEE. This chain's CDR3 is CASSLAGRVYNEQFF. DNA of the CDR3: TGTGCCAGCAGCTTAGCGGGGCGGGTCTACAATGAGCAGTTCTTC.

This chain joins TRBV7-2 and TRBJ2-7, with 8 positions matching TRBD2. This CDR3 spans 16 amino acids. The V and J ends lost 5 bases and 5 bases, in that order; junction bases with no gene match: 14. CDR1 is SGHTA and CDR2 is FQGNSA in the germline V gene. The CDR3: CASSLRGREGLNEQYF. The CDR3 nucleotides are TGTGCCAGCAGCCTGCGTGGTCGGGAGGGGCTCAACGAGCAGTACTTC.

The chain has TRBV28 and TRBJ1-1; D gene uncertain. CDR3 length: 14 amino acids. V dropped 3 bases and J dropped 0 bases, with 8 bases sitting between them. The germline gives CDR1 MDHEN, CDR2 SYDVKM. In DNA form, the CDR3 reads TGTGCCAGCAGTTTTTTGAGAATGAACACTGAAGCTTTCTTT. This sequence encodes CASSFLRMNTEAFF.

This clone was detected a few times. V and J are TRBV5-6 and TRBJ1-4, with D hard to call. CDR3 size: 16 residues. In germline, CDR1 is SGHDT, CDR2 YYEEEE. V lost 4 bases and J 0 bases, leaving 13 bases between the germline ends. CDR3 nucleotides: TGTGCCAGCAGCCTCCGGGTCTTAACAACTAATGAAAAACTGTTTTTT. Protein: CASSLRVLTTNEKLFF.

V and J are TRBV7-8 and TRBJ1-2; D remains ambiguous. This CDR3 has 14 amino acids. V lost 5 bases and J lost 2, with 12 bases in between. The germline V gene has CDR1 SGHVS and CDR2 FQNEAQ. DNA for the CDR3: TGTGCCAGCAGCCCGAGAGGGAGGAACTATGGCTACACCTTC. Amino acids: CASSPRGRNYGYTF. The variable domain in full, completed from reference TRBV7-8 and TRBJ1-2, reads GAGVSQSPRYKVAKRGQDVALRCDPISGHVSLFWYQQALGQGPEFLTYFQNEAQLDKSGLPSDRFFAERPEGSVSTLKIQRTQQEDSAVYLCASSPRGRNYGYTFGSGTRLTVV.

CDR3 nucleotides: TGTGCCTGGAGTGTAATTCAGGCTGGAAACACCATATATTTT. It translates to CAWSVIQAGNTIYF. This chain uses TRBV30 with TRBJ1-3; no reliable D call. CDR3 size: 14 residues. Germline V gives CDR1 GTSNPN, CDR2 SVGIG (reference sequence). The V end lost 0 bases, the J end lost 2 bases, and 8 bases lay between the germline ends. The variable domain in full, with the rest retrieved from reference TRBV30 and TRBJ1-3, is SQTIHQWPATLVQPVGSPLSLECTVEGTSNPNLYWYRQAAGRGLQLLFYSVGIGQISSEVPQNLSASRPQDRQFILSSKKLLLSDSGFYLCAWSVIQAGNTIYFGEGSWLTVV.

The CDR3 nucleotides read TGTGCCACCAGCAGAGGGGCCCCTAGCGGGGACTACGAGCAGTACTTC. This translates into CATSRGAPSGDYEQYF. The chain has TRBV15 and TRBJ2-5; 9 nucleotides line up with TRBD2. The J call may be in error: the DNA end matches TRBJ2-7 better. Germline assignment: CDR1 LNHNV and CDR2 YYDKDF (reference sequence). The length of the CDR3 is 16 residues.

This clone appeared a single time. This chain connects TRBV7-9 to TRBJ2-5; 8 bases are shared with TRBD1. The V gene's germline CDR1 is SEHNR and CDR2 FQNEAQ (reference sequence). The CDR3 spans 16 residues. After removal of 5 bases from V and 1 base from J, the junction contained 9 bases not matched to a gene. The CDR3 nucleotides read TGTGCCAGCAGCCGATGGTTGACAGGGGTCCAAGAGACCCAGTACTTC. It codes for CASSRWLTGVQETQYF.

V gene TRBV5-1 combines with J gene TRBJ1-5, with TRBD1 as a possible D gene (5 bases). This CDR3 spans 14 amino acids. V lost 4 bases to trimming and J lost 0 bases, with 8 bases between them. In germline, CDR1 is SGHRS, CDR2 YFSETQ. The DNA of the CDR3 is TGCGCCAGCAGCCCAGACAGTAGCAATCAGCCCCAGCATTTT. It is translated as CASSPDSSNQPQHF.